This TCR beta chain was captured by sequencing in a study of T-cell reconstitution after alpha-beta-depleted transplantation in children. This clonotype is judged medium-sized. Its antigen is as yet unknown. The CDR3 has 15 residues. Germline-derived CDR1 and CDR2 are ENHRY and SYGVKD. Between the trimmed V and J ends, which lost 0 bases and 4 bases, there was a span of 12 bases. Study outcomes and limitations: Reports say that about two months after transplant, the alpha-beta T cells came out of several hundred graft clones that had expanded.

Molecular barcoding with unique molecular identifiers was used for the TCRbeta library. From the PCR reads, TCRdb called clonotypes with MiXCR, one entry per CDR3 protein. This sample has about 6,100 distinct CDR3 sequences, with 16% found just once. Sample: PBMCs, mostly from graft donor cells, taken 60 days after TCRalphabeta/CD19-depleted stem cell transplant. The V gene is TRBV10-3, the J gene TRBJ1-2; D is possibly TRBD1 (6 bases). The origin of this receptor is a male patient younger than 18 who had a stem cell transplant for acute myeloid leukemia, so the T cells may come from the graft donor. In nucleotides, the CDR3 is TGTGCCATCAGTGAGTCTGGCAGGGGAAGCTATGGCTACACCTTC. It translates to CAISESGRGSYGYTF.